Each of the 7 T cell receptor beta chains below was sequenced from the same sample in a study of shared clonotypes between healthy human individuals. Here immunoSEQ multiplex PCR was the method, and the copy in TCRdb shows in-frame clones only, minus some. The table records 400,000 to 600,000 clones, roughly 95% of them present only once. Sequences were obtained from naive CD4+ T cells sorted from blood. The subset: CD45RA+ positively selected. The receptors stem from a woman aged 25 to 39 in good health.

The chain combines TRBV7-2 with TRBJ1-6, with 7 bases identical to TRBD1. V dropped 1 base and J dropped 7; count of bases not matched to a gene: 7. CDR1 is SGHTA and CDR2 is FQGNSA in the germline V gene. The length of the CDR3 is 16 residues. The CDR3 nucleotides are TGTGCCAGCAGCTTAGACGTGACAGGGAAGAATTCACCCCTCCACTTT. Amino acids: CASSLDVTGKNSPLHF.

The chain uses TRBV5-8 and TRBJ1-5; tentative D call: TRBD1 (5 bases). Germline V gene data show CDR1 as SGHTS and CDR2 as YDEGEE. Trimming left V 0 bases short and J 0 bases short, with 10 bases between. The CDR3 extends over 16 amino acids. The chain's CDR3 is CASSLGSGNSNQPQHF. CDR3 sequence (DNA): TGTGCCAGCAGCTTGGGGTCAGGGAATAGCAATCAGCCCCAGCATTTT.

The rearrangement uses TRBV30 and TRBJ2-7; the D gene is possibly TRBD2 (6 bases). Trimming removed 3 bases from V and 2 bases from J, with 8 bases in between. The CDR3 covers 12 residues. Germline lookup yields CDR1 GTSNPN and CDR2 SVGIG (reference sequence). As DNA, the CDR3 is TGTGCCTGGAGACGGGGGACCTACGAGCAGTACTTC. Protein sequence: CAWRRGTYEQYF.

This chain links TRBV4-2 with TRBJ1-5; no clear D gene. The germline CDR1 and CDR2 sequences are LGHNA and YNFKEQ. CDR3 size: 14 residues. V was shortened by 0 bases and J by 3 bases, with 6 bases between the two germline ends. In nucleotides, the CDR3 is TGTGCCAGCAGCCAAGATCAGTACAATCAGCCCCAGCATTTT. This gives the protein CASSQDQYNQPQHF.

The chain links TRBV2 to TRBJ2-7; the D is unclear. Trimming left V 7 bases short and J 3 bases short, with 13 bases between. In germline, CDR1 is SNHLY, CDR2 FYNNEI. This CDR3 is built from 13 residues. The DNA of the CDR3 is TGTGCCAGCAAGCCGGAACAACACTACGAGCAGTACTTC. It is translated as CASKPEQHYEQYF.

The chain has TRBV30 and TRBJ2-7, with a possible D match to TRBD1 (6 bases). The CDR3 runs 12 residues. Germline V gives CDR1 GTSNPN, CDR2 SVGIG (reference sequence). V was pared by 5 bases and J by 4 bases, with 12 bases between. As DNA, the CDR3 is TGTGCCTGGCGTAAGGGGGAGTACGAGCAGTACTTC. This gives the protein CAWRKGEYEQYF.

The chain links TRBV28 to TRBJ2-1, with D perhaps TRBD2 (5 bases). The V gene lost 0 bases and the J gene lost 2 bases, with 11 bases spanning the gap. This CDR3 spans 16 amino acids. Germline-derived CDR1 and CDR2 are MDHEN and SYDVKM. The CDR3 DNA follows: TGTGCCAGCAGTTTATGGGAGCGGCTAGCCTACAATGAGCAGTTCTTC. Translated, it gives CASSLWERLAYNEQFF.